The 2 T cell receptor beta chains in this list originate from one sample, sequenced in a study of T cell responses to AZD1222 COVID-19 vaccine. Profiled with immunoSEQ multiplex PCR; TCRdb holds only in-frame clones, not every one. The table has fewer than 150,000 clones, about nine tenths seen once. Sequences were derived from peripheral blood, sampled on day 0 of AZD1222 vaccination. These receptors all come from an adult in good health.

The chain links TRBV7-9 to TRBJ1-2; D not resolved. Germline V gene data show CDR1 as SEHNR and CDR2 as FQNEAQ (reference sequence). Trimming left V 2 bases short and J 2 bases short, with 18 bases between. The CDR3 totals 17 residues. CDR3 DNA: TGTGCCAGCAGCTTAAGATCCCCTGGAGACAAGAACTATGGCTACACCTTC. Its translation is CASSLRSPGDKNYGYTF.

The chain has TRBV18 and TRBJ1-2; 10 bases agree with TRBD1. V trimming: 5 bases; J trimming: 3 bases; junction bases outside the gene matches: 3. Germline-derived CDR1 and CDR2 are KGHSH and LQKENI. The CDR3 runs to 14 residues. In DNA form, the CDR3 reads TGTGCCAGCTCAGCCGGGACAGGGGACTATGGCTACACCTTC. Residues: CASSAGTGDYGYTF. Filled out from reference TRBV18 and TRBJ1-2, the complete variable domain reads NAGVMQNPRHLVRRRGQEARLRCSPMKGHSHVYWYRQLPEEGLKFMVYLQKENIIDESGMPKERFSAEFPKEGPSILRIQQVVRGDSAAYFCASSAGTGDYGYTFGSGTRLTVV.